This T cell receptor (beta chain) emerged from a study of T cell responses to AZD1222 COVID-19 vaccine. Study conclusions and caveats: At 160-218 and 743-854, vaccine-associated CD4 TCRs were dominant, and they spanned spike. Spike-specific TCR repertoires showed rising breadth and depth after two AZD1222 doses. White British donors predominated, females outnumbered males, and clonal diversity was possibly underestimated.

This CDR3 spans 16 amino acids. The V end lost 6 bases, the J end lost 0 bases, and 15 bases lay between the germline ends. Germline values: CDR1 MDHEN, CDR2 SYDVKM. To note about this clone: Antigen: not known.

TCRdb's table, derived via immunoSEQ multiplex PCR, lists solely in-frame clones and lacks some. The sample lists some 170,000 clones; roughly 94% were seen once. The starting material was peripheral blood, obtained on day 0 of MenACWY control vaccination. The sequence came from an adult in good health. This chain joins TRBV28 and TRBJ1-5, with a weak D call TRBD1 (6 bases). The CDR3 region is CASSHPGHLSNQPQHF. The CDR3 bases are TGTGCCAGCAGCCATCCGGGACACCTTAGCAATCAGCCCCAGCATTTT.